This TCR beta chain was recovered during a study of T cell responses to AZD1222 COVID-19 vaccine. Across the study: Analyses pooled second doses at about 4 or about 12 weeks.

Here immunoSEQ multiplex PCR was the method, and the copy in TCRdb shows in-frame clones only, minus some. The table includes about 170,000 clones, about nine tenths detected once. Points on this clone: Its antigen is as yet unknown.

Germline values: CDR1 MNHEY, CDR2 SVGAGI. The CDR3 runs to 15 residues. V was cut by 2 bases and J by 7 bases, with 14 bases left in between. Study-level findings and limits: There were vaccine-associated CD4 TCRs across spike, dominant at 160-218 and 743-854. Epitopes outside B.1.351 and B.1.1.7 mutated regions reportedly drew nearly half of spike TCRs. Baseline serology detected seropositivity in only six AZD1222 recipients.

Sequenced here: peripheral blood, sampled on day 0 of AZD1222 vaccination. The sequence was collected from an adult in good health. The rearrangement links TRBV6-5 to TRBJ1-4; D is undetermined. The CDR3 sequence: CASSYHTRGGEKLFF. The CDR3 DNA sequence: TGTGCCAGCAGTTACCACACCAGAGGAGGTGAAAAACTGTTTTTT.